The 10 T cell receptor beta chains presented below share a single source sample, sequenced in a study of OX40 agonist ivuxolimab in advanced cancers. The repertoire was sequenced with immunoSEQ multiplex PCR; TCRdb's copy has only in-frame clones and lacks some. The sample holds approximately 61,000 clones, roughly nine tenths seen once. The specimen was CD4+ or CD8+ T cells sorted from blood, collected in a trial of the OX40 agonist ivuxolimab. All receptors come from an adult with an advanced solid tumor such as melanoma, head and neck, liver or kidney cancer.

The V gene is TRBV18, the J gene TRBJ2-3; TRBD1 matches at 7 bases. The CDR3 is 14 amino acids. Germline CDR1 reads KGHSH; CDR2 reads LQKENI. J gave up 6 bases and V 3 bases, and 6 bases lay outside the gene matches. In DNA, the CDR3 is TGTGCCAGCTCACCGGGACAGCCTACGGATACGCAGTATTTT. It specifies CASSPGQPTDTQYF.

In this sample, this clone turned up a few times. This chain connects TRBV14 to TRBJ2-7; D not certain. The CDR3 is 13 amino acids. The V gene's germline CDR1 is SGHDN and CDR2 FVKESK. The ends were cut back, 2 bases at V and 2 bases at J, with 7 bases in the middle. The CDR3 DNA reads TGTGCCAGCAGCCAACGGGCTGCCTACGAGCAGTACTTC. As protein: CASSQRAAYEQYF.

The V call is TRBV11-2, the J call TRBJ2-7, with D perhaps being TRBD1 or TRBD2 (5 bases each). V was trimmed by 1 base and J by 2 bases, leaving 15 bases between them. Germline loops: CDR1 SGHAT, CDR2 FQNNGV. The length of the CDR3 is 16 residues. CDR3 in DNA: TGTGCCAGCAGCTTAGCAGGTGGTGGGACCCCCTACGAGCAGTACTTC. Amino acids: CASSLAGGGTPYEQYF.

The table lists this clone with a count of one. The chain is built from TRBV11-1 and TRBJ2-7, with D uncertain. This CDR3 contains 15 residues. The germline gives CDR1 SGHAT, CDR2 FQDESV (reference sequence). V lost 2 bases, J lost 0 bases, and 11 bases lay in between. CDR3 amino acids: CASSLRSTVSYEQYF. CDR3 nucleotide sequence: TGTGCCAGCAGCTTAAGATCGACTGTCTCCTACGAGCAGTACTTC.

The CDR3: CASSRDRQETQYF. As DNA, the CDR3 is TGTGCCAGCAGCAGGGACAGACAAGAGACCCAGTACTTC. The V gene is TRBV7-8, the J gene TRBJ2-5, with 7 bases aligning to TRBD1. Per the germline V gene, CDR1 is SGHVS and CDR2 is FQNEAQ. The CDR3 sequence is 13 residues long. With 5 bases clipped from V and 2 bases from J, the junction kept 2 bases outside the gene matches.

The chain is built from TRBV4-2 and TRBJ1-5; D is perhaps TRBD1 (5 bases). The CDR3 has 16 amino acids. Deletions cut 1 base from V and 6 bases from J, with 16 bases between. The germline gives CDR1 LGHNA, CDR2 YNFKEQ. CDR3 nucleotides: TGTGCCAGCAGCCAAGGGCTCAGGGTCATCGGTCAGCCCCAGCATTTT. This codes for CASSQGLRVIGQPQHF.

This chain uses TRBV28 with TRBJ1-5; 9 bases align to TRBD1. With 6 bases clipped from V and 4 bases from J, the junction kept 16 bases outside the gene matches. Germline values: CDR1 MDHEN, CDR2 SYDVKM. This CDR3 is built from 18 residues. CDR3 sequence (DNA): TGTGCCAGCAGCACACCCCGCAGTTTCGGACAGGGGAATCAGCCCCAGCATTTT. The encoded protein is CASSTPRSFGQGNQPQHF.

This clone was seen once. The rearrangement uses TRBV30 and TRBJ2-2; D possibly corresponds to TRBD1 (6 bases). V lost 5 bases, J lost 4 bases, and 8 bases lay in between. The germline gives CDR1 GTSNPN, CDR2 SVGIG (reference sequence). This CDR3 has 12 residues. The CDR3 loop reads CAWGQTTGELFF. In DNA form, the CDR3 reads TGTGCCTGGGGACAGACCACCGGGGAGCTGTTTTTT. The whole variable domain, filled in from reference TRBV30 and TRBJ2-2, reads SQTIHQWPATLVQPVGSPLSLECTVEGTSNPNLYWYRQAAGRGLQLLFYSVGIGQISSEVPQNLSASRPQDRQFILSSKKLLLSDSGFYLCAWGQTTGELFFGEGSRLTVL.

The chain joins TRBV18 to TRBJ2-3, with unresolved D. CDR3 length equals 11 residues. V was pared by 3 bases and J by 6 bases, with 4 bases between. CDR1 and CDR2 (germline): KGHSH, LQKENI. The CDR3, as DNA: TGTGCCAGCTCACCCTGGGATACGCAGTATTTT. Protein: CASSPWDTQYF. Together with reference TRBV18 and TRBJ2-3, the CDR3 gives the full variable domain: NAGVMQNPRHLVRRRGQEARLRCSPMKGHSHVYWYRQLPEEGLKFMVYLQKENIIDESGMPKERFSAEFPKEGPSILRIQQVVRGDSAAYFCASSPWDTQYFGPGTRLTVL.

This chain links TRBV28 with TRBJ1-6, with 9 nucleotides matching TRBD1. CDR1 and CDR2 (germline): MDHEN, SYDVKM. This CDR3 is 15 amino acids long. J was trimmed by 4 bases and V by 11 bases; bases with no gene match: 9. The DNA for the CDR3 is TGTGCCTCCTCAACAGGGGGCTCTTATAATTCACCCCTCCACTTT. Translating it yields CASSTGGSYNSPLHF. Full variable domain (outside the CDR3, taken from reference TRBV28 and TRBJ1-6): DVKVTQSSRYLVKRTGEKVFLECVQDMDHENMFWYRQDPGLGLRLIYFSYDVKMKEKGDIPEGYSVSREKKERFSLILESASTNQTSMYLCASSTGGSYNSPLHFGNGTRLTVT.